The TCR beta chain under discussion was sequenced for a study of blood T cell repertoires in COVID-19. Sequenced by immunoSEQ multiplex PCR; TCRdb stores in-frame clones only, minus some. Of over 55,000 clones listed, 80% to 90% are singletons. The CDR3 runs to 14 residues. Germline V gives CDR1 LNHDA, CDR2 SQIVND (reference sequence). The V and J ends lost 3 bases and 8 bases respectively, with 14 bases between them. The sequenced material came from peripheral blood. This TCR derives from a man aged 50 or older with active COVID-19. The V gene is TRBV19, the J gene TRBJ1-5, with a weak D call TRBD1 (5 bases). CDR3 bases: TGTGCCAGTAGTATGGGGCAGGGTTGGGAGCCCCAGCATTTT. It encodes CASSMGQGWEPQHF.